These 18 T cell receptor beta chains originate from one sample sequenced in a study of T cell repertoires in cytomegalovirus infection. One entry per CDR3 protein, called by TCRdb with MiXCR from the reads. This sample has 500,000 or so distinct CDR3 sequences, with approximately 15% found just once. Sequenced: CD8+ T cells from PBMCs. These receptors were obtained from a human donor in good health (CMV status not recorded). Some clones in this sample may be carry-over from other donors' samples.

CDR3 nucleotide sequence: TGTGCCAGCAGCCCGAATCAGGGACAGGGAGAGACCCAGTACTTC. It translates to CASSPNQGQGETQYF. The chain links TRBV5-8 to TRBJ2-5, with TRBD1 matching over 9 bases. The CDR3 has 15 amino acids. In germline, CDR1 is SGHTS, CDR2 YDEGEE. Trimming cost V 4 bases and J 4 bases; bases outside gene matches: 8.

J is TRBJ2-1 and V is TRBV12-3 or TRBV12-4, with TRBD2 matching 12 bases. V was clipped by 1 base and J by 6 bases; unmatched bases: 4. This CDR3 has 16 residues. CDR3 sequence (DNA): TGTGCCAGCAGTTTAGAGCTAGCGGGGGGGTCCAATGAGCAGTTCTTC. Its translation: CASSLELAGGSNEQFF.

The J gene is TRBJ2-7, the V gene TRBV28, with 12 bases fitting TRBD1. The CDR3 covers 16 residues. The J segment lost 2 bases and the V segment lost 5 bases, leaving 7 bases of the junction unmatched. Germline V gene sequence: CDR1 MDHEN, CDR2 SYDVKM. The CDR3 region has the DNA TGTGCCAGCAGTCCGTCCGGGACAGGGGGCGCCTACGAGCAGTACTTC. It encodes CASSPSGTGGAYEQYF.

This clonotype was counted ten times or more. The chain employs TRBV27 and TRBJ2-3; D not certain. The CDR3 runs 15 residues. Germline V CDR1 and CDR2: MNHEY, SMNVEV (reference sequence). Trimming left V 8 bases short and J 2 bases short, with 17 bases between. The CDR3 is CASFLSYSHTDTQYF. CDR3 DNA: TGTGCCAGCTTTCTCAGTTACTCGCACACAGATACGCAGTATTTT.

This clonotype was recorded many times. The chain joins TRBV6-1 to TRBJ1-3; the D is unclear. V lost 5 bases to trimming and J lost 2 bases, with 16 bases between them. The CDR3 is 16 amino acids. The germline CDR1 and CDR2 sequences are MNHNS and SASEGT. CDR3 sequence (DNA): TGTGCCAGCAGTTATGGTTCCCACTTTACTGGAAACACCATATATTTT. This codes for CASSYGSHFTGNTIYF.

The V and J genes are TRBV27 and TRBJ2-1; possibly TRBD1 for D (5 bases). The V gene's germline CDR1 is MNHEY and CDR2 SMNVEV (reference sequence). There are 15 residues in the CDR3. V gave up 5 bases and J gave up 7 bases, with 18 bases separating them. The DNA of the CDR3 is TGTGCCAGCAGTCCACGACAGATACACCGGAATGAGCAGTTCTTC. It codes for CASSPRQIHRNEQFF.

This clonotype was counted between two and nine times. V is TRBV7-3 and J is TRBJ1-1; D unresolved. Trimming took off 1 base at V and 1 base at J, with 19 bases between the two ends. The CDR3 covers 18 residues. Per the germline V gene, CDR1 is SGHTA and CDR2 is FQGTGA. The CDR3 region is CASSLSPPESEQNTEAFF. The CDR3 bases are TGTGCCAGCAGCTTAAGCCCCCCCGAGTCAGAGCAGAACACTGAAGCTTTCTTT.

The CDR3 region is CASSSLAGGEQYF. CDR3 coding DNA: TGTGCCAGCAGCTCCTTAGCGGGAGGCGAGCAGTACTTC. The chain joins TRBV13 to TRBJ2-7, with TRBD2 matching over 10 bases. V lost 4 bases and J lost 6; bases outside the gene matches: 3. The CDR3 consists of 13 residues. Germline CDR1 PRHDT, CDR2 FYEKMQ (reference sequence).

This clonotype was seen a few times. The gene calls are TRBV5-1 and TRBJ1-1; D unclear. Trimming cost V 7 bases and J 4 bases, with 14 bases left between them. The germline V gene has CDR1 SGHRS and CDR2 YFSETQ. This CDR3 is built from 13 residues. The CDR3 spells CASCPGPGTEAFF. CDR3 nucleotide sequence: TGCGCCAGCTGCCCGGGCCCCGGCACTGAAGCTTTCTTT.

This rearrangement joins TRBV15 to TRBJ2-2; D gene uncertain. CDR1 is LNHNV, CDR2 YYDKDF, per germline (reference sequence). The CDR3 runs to 15 residues. The germline V and J ends were trimmed by 0 bases and 1 base, with 6 bases remaining between them. The CDR3: CATSRDVENTGELFF. The CDR3 nucleotides are TGTGCCACCAGCAGAGATGTCGAGAACACCGGGGAGCTGTTTTTT.

In its sample, this clonotype was seen a few times. The chain is built from TRBV10-3 and TRBJ2-3; D gene ambiguous. The germline V and J ends were trimmed by 11 bases and 5 bases, with 11 bases remaining between them. Germline V gene data show CDR1 as ENHRY and CDR2 as SYGVKD. The CDR3 totals 11 residues. The CDR3 sequence is CASLLEDTQYF. The CDR3, as DNA: TGTGCCTCCCTTCTGGAAGATACGCAGTATTTT.

This clonotype was recorded a few times. J is TRBJ2-3 and V is TRBV7-9; perhaps TRBD1 as D (5 bases). Trimming shortened V by 5 bases and J by 1 base, and 19 bases separated the two germline ends. The CDR3 covers 17 residues. Germline values: CDR1 SEHNR, CDR2 FQNEAQ (reference sequence). This CDR3 reads CASSPYAGKGGTDTQYF. The DNA for the CDR3 is TGTGCCAGCAGCCCCTACGCAGGGAAAGGGGGCACAGATACGCAGTATTTT.

This chain uses TRBV27 with TRBJ2-7; 7 positions agree with TRBD2. The CDR3 spans 12 residues. Per the germline V gene, CDR1 is MNHEY and CDR2 is SMNVEV (reference sequence). Germline trimming cut 7 bases from V and 7 bases from J; bases unmatched to any gene: 7. CDR3 region: CASKSGTVEQYF. The CDR3 DNA is TGTGCCAGCAAGAGCGGGACGGTAGAGCAGTACTTC.

The chain recombines TRBV9 with TRBJ2-5; 9 bases align to TRBD1. The germline V gene has CDR1 SGDLS and CDR2 YYNGEE. Trimming at V came to 2 bases and at J to 4 bases, leaving 3 bases not matched to a gene. The CDR3 runs to 14 residues. CDR3 coding DNA: TGTGCCAGCAGCGTGGTGGACAGGGGAGAGACCCAGTACTTC. Its translation: CASSVVDRGETQYF.

The chain is built from TRBV20-1 and TRBJ2-3; maybe TRBD2 (5 bases). Trimming removed 3 bases at V and 2 bases at J, with 12 bases between. This CDR3 has 14 residues. Germline CDR1 DFQATT, CDR2 SNEGSKA (reference sequence). CDR3 loop: CSARESGYTDTQYF. DNA of the CDR3: TGCAGTGCTAGGGAAAGCGGCTACACAGATACGCAGTATTTT.

The table lists this clonotype with many counts. This chain links TRBV7-8 with TRBJ1-2, with D maybe TRBD1 (5 bases). The germline V gene has CDR1 SGHVS and CDR2 FQNEAQ. This CDR3 has 14 amino acids. Trimming shortened V by 0 bases and J by 4 bases, and 9 bases separated the two germline ends. CDR3 DNA sequence: TGTGCCAGCAGCTTAGCGGGGACTTTCTATGGCTACACCTTC. Its translation is CASSLAGTFYGYTF.

With respect to this clonotype: One base away lies a much larger clone, so this may be a sequencing read error. CDR3 amino acids: CASSFPGTAAYEQYF. DNA of the CDR3: TGTGCCAGCAGCTTCCCCGGGACAGCGGCCTACGAGCAGTACTTC. The V and J genes are TRBV5-4 and TRBJ2-7, with 7 bases matching TRBD1. The CDR3 is made up of 15 amino acids. V shed 2 bases, J shed 2 bases, and the junction held 7 bases outside the gene matches. Germline V gives CDR1 SGHNT, CDR2 YYREEE (reference sequence). The full variable domain, in which reference TRBV5-4 and TRBJ2-7 provide the parts outside the CDR3, is ETGVTQSPTHLIKTRGQQVTLRCSSQSGHNTVSWYQQALGQGPQFIFQYYREEENGRGNFPPRFSGLQFPNYSSELNVNALELDDSALYLCASSFPGTAAYEQYFGPGTRLTVT.

The chain is built from TRBV5-4 and TRBJ1-1, with D unclear. The germline V and J ends were trimmed by 6 bases and 0 bases, with 9 bases remaining between them. Germline V gene data show CDR1 as SGHNT and CDR2 as YYREEE (reference sequence). This CDR3 is 13 amino acids long. CDR3 DNA: TGTGCCAGCAAGGAGGGCTTGAACACTGAAGCTTTCTTT. It translates to CASKEGLNTEAFF.